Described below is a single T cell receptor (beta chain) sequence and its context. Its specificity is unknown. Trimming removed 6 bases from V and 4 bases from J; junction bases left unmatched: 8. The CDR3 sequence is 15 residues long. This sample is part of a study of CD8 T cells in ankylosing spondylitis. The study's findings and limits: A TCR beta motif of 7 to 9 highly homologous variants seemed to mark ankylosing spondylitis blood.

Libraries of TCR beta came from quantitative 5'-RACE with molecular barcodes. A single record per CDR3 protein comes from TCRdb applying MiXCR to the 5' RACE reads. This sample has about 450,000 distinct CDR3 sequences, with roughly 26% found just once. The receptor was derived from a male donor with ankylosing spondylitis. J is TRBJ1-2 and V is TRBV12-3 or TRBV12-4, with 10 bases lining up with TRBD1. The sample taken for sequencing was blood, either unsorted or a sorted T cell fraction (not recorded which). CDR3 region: CASSSRQGAGYGYTF. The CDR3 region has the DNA TGTGCCAGCAGCTCTCGACAGGGGGCTGGCTATGGCTACACCTTC.